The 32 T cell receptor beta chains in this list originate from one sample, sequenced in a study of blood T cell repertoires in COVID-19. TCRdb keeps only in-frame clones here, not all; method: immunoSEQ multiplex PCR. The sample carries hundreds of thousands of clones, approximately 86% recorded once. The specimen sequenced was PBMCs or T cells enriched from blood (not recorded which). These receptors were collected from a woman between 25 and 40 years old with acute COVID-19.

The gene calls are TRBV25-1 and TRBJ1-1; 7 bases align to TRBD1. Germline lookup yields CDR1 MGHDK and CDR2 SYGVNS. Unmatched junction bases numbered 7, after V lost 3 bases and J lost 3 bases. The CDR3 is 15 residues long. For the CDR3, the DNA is TGTGCCAGCAGTGACCCCATAACAGGGGACACTGAAGCTTTCTTT. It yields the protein CASSDPITGDTEAFF. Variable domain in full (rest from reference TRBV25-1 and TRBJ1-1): EADIYQTPRYLVIGTGKKITLECSQTMGHDKMYWYQQDPGMELHLIHYSYGVNSTEKGDLSSESTVSRIRTEHFPLTLESARPSHTSQYLCASSDPITGDTEAFFGQGTRLTVV.

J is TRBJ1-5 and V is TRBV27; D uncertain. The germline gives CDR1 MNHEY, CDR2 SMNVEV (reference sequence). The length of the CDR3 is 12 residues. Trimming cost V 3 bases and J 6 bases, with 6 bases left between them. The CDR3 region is CASSFRGQPQHF. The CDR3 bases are TGTGCCAGCAGTTTTCGGGGTCAGCCCCAGCATTTT.

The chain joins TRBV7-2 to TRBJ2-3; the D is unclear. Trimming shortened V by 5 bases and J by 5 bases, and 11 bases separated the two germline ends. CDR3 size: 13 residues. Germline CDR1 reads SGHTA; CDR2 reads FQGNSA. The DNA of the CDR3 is TGTGCCAGCAGCCACGGAGATAAAGATACGCAGTATTTT. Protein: CASSHGDKDTQYF.

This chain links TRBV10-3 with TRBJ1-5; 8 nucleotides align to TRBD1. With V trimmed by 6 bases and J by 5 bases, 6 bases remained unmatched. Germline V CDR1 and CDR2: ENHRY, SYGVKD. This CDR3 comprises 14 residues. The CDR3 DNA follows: TGTGCCATCAGGGGGACAGGTGATGATCAGCCCCAGCATTTT. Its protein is CAIRGTGDDQPQHF.

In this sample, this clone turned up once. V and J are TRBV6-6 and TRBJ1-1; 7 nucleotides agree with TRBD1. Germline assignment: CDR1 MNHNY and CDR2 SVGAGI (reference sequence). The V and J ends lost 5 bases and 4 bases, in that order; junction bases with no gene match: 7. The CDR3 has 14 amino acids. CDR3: CASSLRQGVTEAFF. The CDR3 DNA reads TGTGCCAGCAGTCTTAGACAGGGCGTCACTGAAGCTTTCTTT.

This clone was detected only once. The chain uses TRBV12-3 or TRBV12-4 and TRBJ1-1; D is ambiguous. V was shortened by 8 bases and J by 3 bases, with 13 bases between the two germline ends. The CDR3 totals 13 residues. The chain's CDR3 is CASLRGRDTEAFF. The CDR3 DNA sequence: TGTGCCAGCCTTAGAGGGAGGGACACTGAAGCTTTCTTT.

In DNA, the CDR3 is TGCGCCAGCAGTGAGTGGGCGCCAGATACGCAGTATTTT. Protein sequence: CASSEWAPDTQYF. This chain uses TRBV10-2 with TRBJ2-3; the D is unclear. Germline CDR1 WSHSY, CDR2 SAAADI. This CDR3 region has 13 residues. The V end was cut by 1 base, the J end by 4 bases, with 6 bases between.

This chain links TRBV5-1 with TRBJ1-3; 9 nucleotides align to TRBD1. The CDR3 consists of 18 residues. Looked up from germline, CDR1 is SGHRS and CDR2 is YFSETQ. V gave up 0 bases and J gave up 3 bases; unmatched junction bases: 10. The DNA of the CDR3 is TGCGCCAGCAGCTTGGCCCCGACAGGGGGTGGTAATGGAAACACCATATATTTT. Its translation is CASSLAPTGGGNGNTIYF.

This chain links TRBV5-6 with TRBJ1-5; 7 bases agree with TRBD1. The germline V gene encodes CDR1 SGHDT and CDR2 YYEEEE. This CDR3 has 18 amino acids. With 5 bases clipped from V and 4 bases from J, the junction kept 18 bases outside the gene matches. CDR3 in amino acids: CASSQTLQGTWGNQPQHF. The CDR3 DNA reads TGTGCCAGCAGTCAGACCTTACAGGGGACGTGGGGGAATCAGCCCCAGCATTTT. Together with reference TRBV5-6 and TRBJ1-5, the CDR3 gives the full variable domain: DAGVTQSPTHLIKTRGQQVTLRCSPKSGHDTVSWYQQALGQGPQFIFQYYEEEERQRGNFPDRFSGHQFPNYSSELNVNALLLGDSALYLCASSQTLQGTWGNQPQHFGDGTRLSIL.

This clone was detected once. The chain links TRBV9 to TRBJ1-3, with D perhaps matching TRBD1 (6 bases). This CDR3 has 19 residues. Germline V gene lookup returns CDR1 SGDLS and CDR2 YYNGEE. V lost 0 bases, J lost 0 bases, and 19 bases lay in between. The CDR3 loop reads CASSVVPGQPGFSGNTIYF. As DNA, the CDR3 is TGTGCCAGCAGCGTAGTACCCGGACAGCCTGGATTCTCTGGAAACACCATATATTTT.

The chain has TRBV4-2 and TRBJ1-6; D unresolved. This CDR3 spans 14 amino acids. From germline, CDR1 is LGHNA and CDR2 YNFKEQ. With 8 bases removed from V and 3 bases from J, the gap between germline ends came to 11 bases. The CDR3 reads CASRRGVYNSPLHF. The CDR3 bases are TGTGCCAGCCGTCGAGGAGTCTATAATTCACCCCTCCACTTT.

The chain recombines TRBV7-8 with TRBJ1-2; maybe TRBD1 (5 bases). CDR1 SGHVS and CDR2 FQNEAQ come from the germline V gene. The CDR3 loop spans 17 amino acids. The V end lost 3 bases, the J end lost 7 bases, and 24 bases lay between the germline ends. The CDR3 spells CASSLGGTGIGRVGYTF. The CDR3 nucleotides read TGTGCCAGCAGCTTGGGGGGGACGGGAATCGGTCGGGTTGGCTACACCTTC.

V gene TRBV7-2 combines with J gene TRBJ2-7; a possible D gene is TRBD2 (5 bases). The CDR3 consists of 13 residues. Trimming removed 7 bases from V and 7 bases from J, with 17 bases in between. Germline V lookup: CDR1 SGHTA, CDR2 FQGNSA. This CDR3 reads CASMGVGSWEQYF. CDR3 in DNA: TGTGCCAGCATGGGAGTGGGATCGTGGGAGCAGTACTTC.

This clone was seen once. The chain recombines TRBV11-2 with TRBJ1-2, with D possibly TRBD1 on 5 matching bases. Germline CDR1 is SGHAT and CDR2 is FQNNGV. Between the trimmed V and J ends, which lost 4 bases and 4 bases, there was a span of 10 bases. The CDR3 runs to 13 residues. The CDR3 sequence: CASSSGLGYGYTF. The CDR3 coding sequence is TGTGCCAGCAGCTCGGGACTGGGCTATGGCTACACCTTC.

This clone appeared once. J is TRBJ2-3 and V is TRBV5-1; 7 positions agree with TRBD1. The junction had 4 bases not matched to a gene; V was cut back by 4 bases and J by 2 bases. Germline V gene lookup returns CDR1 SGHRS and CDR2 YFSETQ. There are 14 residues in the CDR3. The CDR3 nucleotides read TGCGCCAGCAGCACGGGACAGACCACAGATACGCAGTATTTT. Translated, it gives CASSTGQTTDTQYF.

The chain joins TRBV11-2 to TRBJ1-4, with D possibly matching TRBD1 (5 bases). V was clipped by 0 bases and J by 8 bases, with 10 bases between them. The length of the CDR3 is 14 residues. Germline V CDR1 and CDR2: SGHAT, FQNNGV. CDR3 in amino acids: CASSLDYRTEKLFF. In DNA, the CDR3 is TGTGCCAGCAGCTTAGACTATCGGACAGAAAAACTGTTTTTT.

The CDR3 bases are TGTGCCAGCAGCTGGACTAGCGGGAGCACAGATACGCAGTATTTT. Amino acids: CASSWTSGSTDTQYF. The V and J genes are TRBV5-4 and TRBJ2-3, with 11 bases aligning to TRBD2. CDR1 and CDR2 from the germline V gene are SGHNT and YYREEE (reference sequence). The V gene end was trimmed by 3 bases and the J gene end by 0 bases; junction bases not matched to a gene: 0. The CDR3 runs to 15 residues.

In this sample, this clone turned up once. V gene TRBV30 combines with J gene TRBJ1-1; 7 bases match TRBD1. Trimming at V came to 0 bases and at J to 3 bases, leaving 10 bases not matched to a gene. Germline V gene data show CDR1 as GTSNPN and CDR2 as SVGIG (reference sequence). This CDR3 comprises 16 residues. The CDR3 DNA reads TGTGCCTGGAGTGTATTGAGGTCAGGGGGTGACACTGAAGCTTTCTTT. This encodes CAWSVLRSGGDTEAFF.

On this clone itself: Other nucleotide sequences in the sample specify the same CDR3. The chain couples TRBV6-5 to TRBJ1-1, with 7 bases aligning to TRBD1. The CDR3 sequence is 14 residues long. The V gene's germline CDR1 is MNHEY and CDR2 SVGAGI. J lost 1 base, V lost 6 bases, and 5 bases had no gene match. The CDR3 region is CASRLDRANTEAFF. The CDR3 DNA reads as TGTGCCAGCAGGCTCGACAGGGCGAACACTGAAGCTTTCTTT.

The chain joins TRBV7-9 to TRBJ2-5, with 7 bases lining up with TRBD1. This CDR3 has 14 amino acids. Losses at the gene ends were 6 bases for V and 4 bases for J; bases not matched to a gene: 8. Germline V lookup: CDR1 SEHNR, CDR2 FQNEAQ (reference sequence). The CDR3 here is CASRRRQGRETQYF. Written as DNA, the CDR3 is TGTGCCAGCAGACGTCGACAGGGCCGAGAGACCCAGTACTTC.

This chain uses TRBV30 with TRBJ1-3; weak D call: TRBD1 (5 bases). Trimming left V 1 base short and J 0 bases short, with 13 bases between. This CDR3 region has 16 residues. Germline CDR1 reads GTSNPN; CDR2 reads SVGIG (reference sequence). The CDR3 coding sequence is TGTGCCTGGAGTGCCCTACGGGGGAGCTCTGGAAACACCATATATTTT. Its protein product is CAWSALRGSSGNTIYF.

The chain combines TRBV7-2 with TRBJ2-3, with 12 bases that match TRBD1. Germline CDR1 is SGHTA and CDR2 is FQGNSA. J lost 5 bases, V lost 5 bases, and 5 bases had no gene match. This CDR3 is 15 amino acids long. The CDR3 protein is CASSAGQGAGDTQYF. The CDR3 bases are TGTGCCAGCAGCGCGGGACAGGGGGCGGGAGATACGCAGTATTTT.

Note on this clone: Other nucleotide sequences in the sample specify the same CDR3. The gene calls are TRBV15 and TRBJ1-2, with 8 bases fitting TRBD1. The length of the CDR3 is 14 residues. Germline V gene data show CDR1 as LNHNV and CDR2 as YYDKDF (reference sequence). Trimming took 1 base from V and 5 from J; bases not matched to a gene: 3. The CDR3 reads CATSRGQGAYGYTF. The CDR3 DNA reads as TGTGCCACCAGCAGAGGGCAGGGGGCTTATGGCTACACCTTC.

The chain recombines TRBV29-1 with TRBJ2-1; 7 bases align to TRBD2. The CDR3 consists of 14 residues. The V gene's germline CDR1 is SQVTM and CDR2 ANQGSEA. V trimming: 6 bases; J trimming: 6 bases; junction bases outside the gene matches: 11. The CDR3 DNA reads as TGCAGCGTAGCCGGGACTACTAGAATCAATGAGCAGTTCTTC. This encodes CSVAGTTRINEQFF.

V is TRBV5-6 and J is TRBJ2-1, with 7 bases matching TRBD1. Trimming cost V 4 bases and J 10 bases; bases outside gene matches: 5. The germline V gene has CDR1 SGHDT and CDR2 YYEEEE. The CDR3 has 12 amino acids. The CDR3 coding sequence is TGTGCCAGCAGCCACACAGGGGACGAGCAGTTCTTC. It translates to CASSHTGDEQFF.

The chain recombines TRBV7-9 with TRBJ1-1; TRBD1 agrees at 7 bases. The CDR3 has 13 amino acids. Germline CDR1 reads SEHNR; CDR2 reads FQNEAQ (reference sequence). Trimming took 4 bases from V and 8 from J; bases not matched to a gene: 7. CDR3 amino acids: CASSSTWTGEAFF. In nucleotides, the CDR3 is TGTGCCAGCAGCTCTACTTGGACAGGAGAAGCTTTCTTT.

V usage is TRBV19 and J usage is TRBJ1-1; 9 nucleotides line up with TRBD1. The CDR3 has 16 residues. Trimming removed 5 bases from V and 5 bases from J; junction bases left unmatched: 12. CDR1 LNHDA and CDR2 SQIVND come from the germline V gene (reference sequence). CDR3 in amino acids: CASSLGQGRFETEAFF. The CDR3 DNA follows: TGTGCCAGTAGTCTCGGACAGGGGAGGTTTGAAACTGAAGCTTTCTTT. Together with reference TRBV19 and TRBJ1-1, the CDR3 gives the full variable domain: DGGITQSPKYLFRKEGQNVTLSCEQNLNHDAMYWYRQDPGQGLRLIYYSQIVNDFQKGDIAEGYSVSREKKESFPLTVTSAQKNPTAFYLCASSLGQGRFETEAFFGQGTRLTVV.

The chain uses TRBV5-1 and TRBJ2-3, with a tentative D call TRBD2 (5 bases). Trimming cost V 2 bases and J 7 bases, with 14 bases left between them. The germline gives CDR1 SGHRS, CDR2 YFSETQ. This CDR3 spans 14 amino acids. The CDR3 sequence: CASSFGLGANTQYF. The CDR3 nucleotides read TGCGCCAGCAGCTTCGGACTGGGAGCAAATACGCAGTATTTT.

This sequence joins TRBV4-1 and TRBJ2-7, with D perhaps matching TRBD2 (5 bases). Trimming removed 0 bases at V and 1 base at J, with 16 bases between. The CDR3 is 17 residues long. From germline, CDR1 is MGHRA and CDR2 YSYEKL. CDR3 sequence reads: CASSQDKGSRLSYEQYF. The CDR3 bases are TGCGCCAGCAGCCAAGATAAAGGGAGCCGCCTTTCCTACGAGCAGTACTTC.

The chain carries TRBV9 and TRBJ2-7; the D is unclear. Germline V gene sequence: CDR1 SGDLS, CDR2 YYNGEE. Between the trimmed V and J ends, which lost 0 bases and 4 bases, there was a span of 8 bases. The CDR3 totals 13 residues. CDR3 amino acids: CASSVGHSYEQYF. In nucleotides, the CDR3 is TGTGCCAGCAGCGTAGGACACTCTTACGAGCAGTACTTC.

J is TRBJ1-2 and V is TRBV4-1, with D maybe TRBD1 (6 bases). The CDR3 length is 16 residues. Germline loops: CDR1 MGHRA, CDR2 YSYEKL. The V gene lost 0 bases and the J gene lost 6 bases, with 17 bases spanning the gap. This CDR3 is CASSQDFGQQVDGYTF. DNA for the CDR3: TGCGCCAGCAGCCAAGATTTCGGACAGCAGGTCGATGGCTACACCTTC.

The CDR3: CASSLAGAYTEAFF. For the CDR3, the DNA is TGTGCCAGCAGCTTAGCGGGGGCCTACACTGAAGCTTTCTTT. The gene calls are TRBV7-2 and TRBJ1-1; D may be TRBD1 (6 bases). With 0 bases removed from V and 3 bases from J, the gap between germline ends came to 8 bases. This CDR3 region has 14 residues. The germline V gene has CDR1 SGHTA and CDR2 FQGNSA.